A single sample is the source of the 22 T cell receptor beta chains below, sequenced in a study of T cells in Graves' hyperthyroidism and ophthalmopathy. The investigators amplified TCR beta CDR3 regions from RNA transcripts. TCR CDR3 underwent first-round RT-PCR with the HTBI primer set. In TCRdb, the multiplex PCR reads were re-called with MiXCR into one record per CDR3 protein. The table has 450,000 to 650,000 distinct CDR3 sequences, roughly 18% seen once. Material for sequencing was blood. The receptor source for this set is a woman younger than 35 with Graves' ophthalmopathy.

The table lists this clonotype with many counts. In nucleotides, the CDR3 is TGTGCCAGCAGTTACGTAGCGGGAGGCCTTTACAATGAGCAGTTCTTC. Its protein is CASSYVAGGLYNEQFF. This chain joins TRBV6-2 or TRBV6-3 and TRBJ2-1; TRBD2 aligns across 10 bases. The CDR3 extends over 16 amino acids. CDR1 is MNHEY, CDR2 SVGEGT, per germline. The V segment lost 2 bases and the J segment 4 bases; nucleotides outside the gene matches: 5.

This clonotype was recorded at least ten times. V gene TRBV9 combines with J gene TRBJ1-1; 7 positions match TRBD1. The V gene's germline CDR1 is SGDLS and CDR2 YYNGEE. Germline trimming cut 4 bases from V and 5 bases from J; bases unmatched to any gene: 8. CDR3 size: 14 residues. The CDR3 sequence is CASSSTGSWTEAFF. CDR3 nucleotides: TGTGCCAGCAGCTCGACAGGGTCTTGGACTGAAGCTTTCTTT.

In this sample, this clonotype turned up many times. This chain uses TRBV12-3 or TRBV12-4 with TRBJ1-5, with D possibly being TRBD1 (6 bases). The CDR3 runs to 15 residues. V shed 4 bases and J shed 5 bases, with 15 bases lying between them. The CDR3 sequence is CASSSRGGGYQPQHF. CDR3 nucleotides: TGTGCCAGCAGTTCCAGGGGTGGGGGGTATCAGCCCCAGCATTTT.

A remark on this clonotype: A much larger clone lies one base from this, so it may be a read error. This likely comes from a read error, as the CDR3 has no conserved phenylalanine or tryptophan at its end. CDR3 coding DNA: TGTGCCAGCAGTAAGCGGGGGGGAGAGACCCAGTACCTC. It translates to CASSKRGGETQYL. The chain couples TRBV2 to TRBJ2-5, with 10 bases fitting TRBD2. V was clipped by 5 bases and J by 4 bases; unmatched bases: 1. The CDR3 spans 13 residues. Germline V gene lookup returns CDR1 SNHLY and CDR2 FYNNEI.

At least ten counts were recorded for this clonotype. The chain couples TRBV7-8 to TRBJ2-7; D uncertain. Per germline, CDR1 SGHVS and CDR2 FQNEAQ. Trimming removed 3 bases at V and 0 bases at J, with 9 bases between. The CDR3 contains 14 residues. As DNA, the CDR3 is TGTGCCAGCAGCTTGGGCATTTACTCCTACGAGCAGTACTTC. Amino acids: CASSLGIYSYEQYF.

Only a few counts were recorded for this clonotype. V is TRBV7-9 and J is TRBJ2-1; D unresolved. Germline V gene sequence: CDR1 SEHNR, CDR2 FQNEAQ (reference sequence). Trimming removed 2 bases from V and 8 bases from J, with 16 bases in between. CDR3 length: 15 residues. The CDR3 DNA is TGTGCCAGCAGCTTACCTATCGACCATCGCGATGAGCAGTTCTTC. Amino acid sequence: CASSLPIDHRDEQFF. Based on the CDR3 plus reference TRBV7-9 and TRBJ2-1, the full variable domain is DTGVSQNPRHKITKRGQNVTFRCDPISEHNRLYWYRQTLGQGPEFLTYFQNEAQLEKSRLLSDRFSAERPKGSFSTLEIQRTEQGDSAMYLCASSLPIDHRDEQFFGPGTRLTVL.

This clonotype was observed a handful of times. The chain combines TRBV4-1 with TRBJ2-7, with 14 bases that match TRBD2. Germline CDR1 reads MGHRA; CDR2 reads YSYEKL. The junction had 6 bases not matched to a gene; V was cut back by 4 bases and J by 4 bases. The CDR3 runs to 16 residues. The CDR3 spells CASSLSGTSGGYEQYF. The CDR3, as DNA: TGCGCCAGCAGCCTATCCGGGACTAGCGGGGGTTACGAGCAGTACTTC.

This clonotype was counted at least ten times. The chain uses TRBV6-2 or TRBV6-3 and TRBJ1-1; TRBD1 matches at 9 bases. Germline assignment: CDR1 MNHEY and CDR2 SVGEGT. Trimming took 5 bases from V and 2 from J; bases not matched to a gene: 6. The CDR3 contains 15 residues. CDR3 nucleotides: TGTGCCAGCAGTAGGACAGGGGTATACAACACTGAAGCTTTCTTT. Residues: CASSRTGVYNTEAFF.

This clonotype was counted ten times or more. The genes are TRBV6-1 and TRBJ2-3; 12 bases map to TRBD2. CDR3 length: 18 residues. CDR1 and CDR2 (germline): MNHNS, SASEGT. V shed 6 bases and J 3 bases; nucleotides not matched to a gene: 13. The CDR3 sequence: CASRTYRVTSGRTDTQYF. The CDR3 DNA reads TGTGCCAGCAGGACTTATAGGGTGACTAGCGGGAGAACAGATACGCAGTATTTT.

In this sample, this clonotype turned up a few times. The J gene is TRBJ1-3, the V gene TRBV11-2; 10 bases agree with TRBD1. Germline V gene sequence: CDR1 SGHAT, CDR2 FQNNGV. CDR3 length: 14 amino acids. J gave up 8 bases and V 3 bases, and 4 bases lay outside the gene matches. As DNA, the CDR3 is TGTGCCAGCAGCTTGGGACAGGGGTTGGACACCATATATTTT. This gives the protein CASSLGQGLDTIYF.

As concerns this clonotype: This may be a read error, as it is one base from a much larger clone. The chain is built from TRBV7-2 and TRBJ2-7; D is unresolved. This CDR3 region has 14 residues. Per germline, CDR1 SGHTA and CDR2 FQGNSA. DNA of the CDR3: TGTGCCAGCAGCTTCGAGGCCCCCTCCTACGAGCAGCACTTC. Protein product: CASSFEAPSYEQHF.

As DNA, the CDR3 is TGTGCCAGCAGCTTAGATGAGGGGCACTCTGGAAACACCATATATTTT. Protein sequence: CASSLDEGHSGNTIYF. The chain couples TRBV7-9 to TRBJ1-3; D is possibly TRBD1 (5 bases). Deletions cut 1 base from V and 0 bases from J, with 10 bases between. The CDR3 loop spans 16 amino acids. CDR1 is SEHNR and CDR2 is FQNEAQ in the germline V gene (reference sequence).

This clonotype was seen only a few times. The chain combines TRBV30 with TRBJ2-3, with 9 bases fitting TRBD2. This CDR3 is 14 amino acids long. Germline lookup yields CDR1 GTSNPN and CDR2 SVGIG (reference sequence). Trimming took 8 bases from V and 4 from J; bases not matched to a gene: 10. The CDR3 coding sequence is TGTGCCCGGAATGCGGGAGGGCAGGCAGATACGCAGTATTTT. Translation: CARNAGGQADTQYF.

V is TRBV7-9 and J is TRBJ2-7; D is undetermined. The V gene lost 5 bases and the J gene lost 4 bases, with 18 bases spanning the gap. The germline CDR1 and CDR2 sequences are SEHNR and FQNEAQ (reference sequence). This CDR3 contains 15 residues. CDR3 DNA sequence: TGTGCCAGCAGCCCCGGTCTACCGACCGTTTACGAGCAGTACTTC. It specifies CASSPGLPTVYEQYF.

This clonotype has ten or more counts. The J gene is TRBJ1-1, the V gene TRBV7-2; maybe TRBD1 (6 bases). V dropped 5 bases and J dropped 4 bases, with 14 bases sitting between them. Germline-derived CDR1 and CDR2 are SGHTA and FQGNSA. This CDR3 spans 14 amino acids. DNA for the CDR3: TGTGCCAGCAGCATTCAGGGGCTGGTCACTGAAGCTTTCTTT. Encoded protein: CASSIQGLVTEAFF.

This clonotype was found many times. The J gene is TRBJ2-7, the V gene TRBV11-2; 10 bases align to TRBD2. With V trimmed by 4 bases and J by 2 bases, 5 bases remained unmatched. The CDR3 length is 15 residues. CDR1 SGHAT and CDR2 FQNNGV come from the germline V gene. CDR3 coding DNA: TGTGCCAGCAGCTCGTACAGCGGGAGGGCCTACGAGCAGTACTTC. Its translation is CASSSYSGRAYEQYF.

Ten or more counts support this clonotype. V is TRBV7-2 and J is TRBJ2-3; 8 positions match TRBD2. Losses at the gene ends were 3 bases for V and 1 base for J; bases not matched to a gene: 3. Germline CDR1 SGHTA, CDR2 FQGNSA. The CDR3 is 15 amino acids. CDR3 sequence reads: CASSFRAGGTDTQYF. In DNA form, the CDR3 reads TGTGCCAGCAGCTTTCGAGCGGGGGGCACAGATACGCAGTATTTT. The full variable domain, its missing parts supplied by reference TRBV7-2 and TRBJ2-3, is GAGVSQSPSNKVTEKGKDVELRCDPISGHTALYWYRQSLGQGLEFLIYFQGNSAPDKSGLPSDRFSAERTGGSVSTLTIQRTQQEDSAVYLCASSFRAGGTDTQYFGPGTRLTVL.

This clonotype has just a few counts. The CDR3 is CSVEVWETQYF. The CDR3 DNA is TGCAGCGTTGAAGTATGGGAGACCCAGTACTTC. V is TRBV29-1 and J is TRBJ2-5; D unresolved. Germline V gene sequence: CDR1 SQVTM, CDR2 ANQGSEA. CDR3 length: 11 amino acids. V was cut by 1 base and J by 5 bases, with 5 bases left in between.

This sequence joins TRBV6-9 and TRBJ1-5, with D possibly TRBD1 on 5 matching bases. The CDR3 length is 13 residues. The ends were cut back, 6 bases at V and 6 bases at J, with 12 bases in the middle. Looked up from germline, CDR1 is MNHGY and CDR2 is SVAAGI. In DNA form, the CDR3 reads TGTGCCAGCAGCTACAGGCCGAGTCAGCCCCAGCATTTT. This gives the protein CASSYRPSQPQHF.

This clonotype was seen a few times. CDR3 residues: CASSYGVSNYGYTF. For the CDR3, the DNA is TGTGCCAGCAGTTACGGCGTCTCTAACTATGGCTACACCTTC. The rearrangement links TRBV6-5 to TRBJ1-2; no firm D call. Germline CDR1 and CDR2: MNHEY and SVGAGI. V was trimmed by 2 bases and J by 0 bases, leaving 7 bases between them. This CDR3 is 14 amino acids long.

This clonotype came up many times. The chain is built from TRBV6-1 and TRBJ1-5, with 9 bases lining up with TRBD1. Looked up from germline, CDR1 is MNHNS and CDR2 is SASEGT. This CDR3 has 16 residues. J gave up 7 bases and V 5 bases, and 12 bases lay outside the gene matches. CDR3 coding DNA: TGTGCCAGCAGTCCCTCGGGACAGGGTGTAGGGCAGCCCCAGCATTTT. As protein: CASSPSGQGVGQPQHF.

This clonotype was detected only once. This chain uses TRBV30 with TRBJ1-2; tentatively, D is TRBD1 (6 bases). The germline gives CDR1 GTSNPN, CDR2 SVGIG (reference sequence). V lost 2 bases to trimming and J lost 4 bases, with 11 bases between them. The CDR3 covers 13 residues. In DNA, the CDR3 is TGTGCCTGGAGTAGGGGGGCGAGCTATGGCTACACCTTC. It codes for CAWSRGASYGYTF.